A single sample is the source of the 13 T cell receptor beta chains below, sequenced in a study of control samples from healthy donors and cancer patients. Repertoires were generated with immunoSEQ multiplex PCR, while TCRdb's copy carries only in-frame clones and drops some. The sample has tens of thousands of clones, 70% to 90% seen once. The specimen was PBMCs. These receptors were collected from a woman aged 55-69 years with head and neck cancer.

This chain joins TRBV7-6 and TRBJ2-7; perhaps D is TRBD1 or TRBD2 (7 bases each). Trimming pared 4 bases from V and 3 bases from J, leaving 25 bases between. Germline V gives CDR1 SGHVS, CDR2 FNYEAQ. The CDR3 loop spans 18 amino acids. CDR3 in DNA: TGTGCCAGCAGCTCAGGGGGGGGCGGCGTAGGATTTAACTACGAGCAGTACTTC. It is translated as CASSSGGGGVGFNYEQYF.

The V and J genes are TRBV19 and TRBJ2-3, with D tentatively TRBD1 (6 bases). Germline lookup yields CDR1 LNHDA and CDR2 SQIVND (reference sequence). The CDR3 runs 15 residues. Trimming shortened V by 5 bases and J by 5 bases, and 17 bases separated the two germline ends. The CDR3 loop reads CASSSTGFRGDTQYF. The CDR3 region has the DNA TGTGCCAGTAGTTCTACAGGGTTTAGGGGAGATACGCAGTATTTT. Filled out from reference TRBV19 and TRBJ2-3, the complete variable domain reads DGGITQSPKYLFRKEGQNVTLSCEQNLNHDAMYWYRQDPGQGLRLIYYSQIVNDFQKGDIAEGYSVSREKKESFPLTVTSAQKNPTAFYLCASSSTGFRGDTQYFGPGTRLTVL.

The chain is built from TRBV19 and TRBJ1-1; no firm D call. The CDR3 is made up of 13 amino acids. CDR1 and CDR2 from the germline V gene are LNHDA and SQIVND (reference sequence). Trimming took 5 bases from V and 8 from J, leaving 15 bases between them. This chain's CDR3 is CASSEAGGREAFF. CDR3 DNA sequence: TGTGCCAGTAGTGAAGCGGGAGGTCGAGAAGCTTTCTTT. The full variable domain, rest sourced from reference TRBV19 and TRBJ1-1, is DGGITQSPKYLFRKEGQNVTLSCEQNLNHDAMYWYRQDPGQGLRLIYYSQIVNDFQKGDIAEGYSVSREKKESFPLTVTSAQKNPTAFYLCASSEAGGREAFFGQGTRLTVV.

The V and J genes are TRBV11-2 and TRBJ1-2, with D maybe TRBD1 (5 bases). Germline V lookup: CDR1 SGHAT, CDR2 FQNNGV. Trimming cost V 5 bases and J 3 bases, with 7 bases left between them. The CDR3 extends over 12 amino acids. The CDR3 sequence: CASSQTDYGYTF. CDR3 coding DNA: TGTGCCAGCAGCCAGACAGACTATGGCTACACCTTC.

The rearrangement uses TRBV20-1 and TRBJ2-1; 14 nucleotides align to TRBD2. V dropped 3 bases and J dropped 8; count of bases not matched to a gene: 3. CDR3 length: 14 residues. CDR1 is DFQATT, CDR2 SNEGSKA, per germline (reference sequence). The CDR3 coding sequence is TGCAGTGCTAGTTCGGGACTAGCGGGAGATGAGCAGTTCTTC. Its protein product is CSASSGLAGDEQFF.

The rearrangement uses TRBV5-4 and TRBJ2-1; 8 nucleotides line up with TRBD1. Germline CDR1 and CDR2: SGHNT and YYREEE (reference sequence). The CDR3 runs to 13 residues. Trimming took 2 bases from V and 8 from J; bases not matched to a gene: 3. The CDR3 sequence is CASSFQGADEQFF. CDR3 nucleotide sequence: TGTGCCAGCAGCTTCCAGGGGGCCGATGAGCAGTTCTTC.

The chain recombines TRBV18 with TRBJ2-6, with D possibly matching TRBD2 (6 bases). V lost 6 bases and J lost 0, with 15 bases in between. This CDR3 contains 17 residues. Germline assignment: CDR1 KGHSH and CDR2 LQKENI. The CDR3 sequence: CASSREAGNSGANVLTF. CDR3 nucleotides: TGTGCCAGCTCCAGGGAGGCTGGGAACTCTGGGGCCAACGTCCTGACTTTC. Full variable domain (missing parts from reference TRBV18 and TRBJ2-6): NAGVMQNPRHLVRRRGQEARLRCSPMKGHSHVYWYRQLPEEGLKFMVYLQKENIIDESGMPKERFSAEFPKEGPSILRIQQVVRGDSAAYFCASSREAGNSGANVLTFGAGSRLTVL.

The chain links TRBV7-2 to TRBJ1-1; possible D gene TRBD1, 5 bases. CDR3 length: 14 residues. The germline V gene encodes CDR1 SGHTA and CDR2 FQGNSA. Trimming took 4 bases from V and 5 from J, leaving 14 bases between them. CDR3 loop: CASSSVGGLTEAFF. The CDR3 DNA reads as TGTGCCAGCAGCTCAGTGGGGGGACTAACTGAAGCTTTCTTT.

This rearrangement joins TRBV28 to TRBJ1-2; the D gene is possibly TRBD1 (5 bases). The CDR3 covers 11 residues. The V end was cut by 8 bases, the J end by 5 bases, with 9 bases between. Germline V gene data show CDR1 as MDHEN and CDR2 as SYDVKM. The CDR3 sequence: CASQTVYGYTF. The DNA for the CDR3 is TGTGCCAGCCAGACAGTGTATGGCTACACCTTC.

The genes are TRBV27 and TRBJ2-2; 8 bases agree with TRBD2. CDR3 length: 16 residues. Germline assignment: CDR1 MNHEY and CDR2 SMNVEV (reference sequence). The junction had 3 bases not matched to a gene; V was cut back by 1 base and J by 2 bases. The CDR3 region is CASSLYTSGNTGELFF. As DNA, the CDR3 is TGTGCCAGCAGTTTATATACTAGCGGAAACACCGGGGAGCTGTTTTTT.

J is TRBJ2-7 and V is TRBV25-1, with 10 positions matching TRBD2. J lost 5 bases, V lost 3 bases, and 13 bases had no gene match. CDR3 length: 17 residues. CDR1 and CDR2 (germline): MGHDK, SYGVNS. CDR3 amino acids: CASSDKGLAGEMDEQYF. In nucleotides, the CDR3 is TGTGCCAGCAGTGATAAAGGGCTAGCGGGAGAGATGGACGAGCAGTACTTC.

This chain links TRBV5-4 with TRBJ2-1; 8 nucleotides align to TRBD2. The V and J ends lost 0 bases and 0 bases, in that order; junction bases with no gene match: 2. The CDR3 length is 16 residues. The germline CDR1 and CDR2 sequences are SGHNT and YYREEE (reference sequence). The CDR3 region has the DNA TGTGCCAGCAGCTTGGGCGGGAGGAGCTCCTACAATGAGCAGTTCTTC. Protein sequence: CASSLGGRSSYNEQFF.

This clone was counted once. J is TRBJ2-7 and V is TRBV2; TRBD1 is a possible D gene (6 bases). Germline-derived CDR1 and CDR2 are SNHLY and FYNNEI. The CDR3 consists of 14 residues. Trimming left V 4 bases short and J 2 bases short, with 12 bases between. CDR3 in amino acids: CASSGQVGPYEQYF. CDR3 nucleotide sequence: TGTGCCAGCAGTGGACAGGTTGGCCCCTACGAGCAGTACTTC. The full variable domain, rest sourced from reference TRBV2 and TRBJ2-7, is EPEVTQTPSHQVTQMGQEVILRCVPISNHLYFYWYRQILGQKVEFLVSFYNNEISEKSEIFDDQFSVERPDGSNFTLKIRSTKLEDSAMYFCASSGQVGPYEQYFGPGTRLTVT.